This TCR beta chain was sequenced in a study of blood T cell repertoires in COVID-19. Overall study context: The study drew acute and convalescent COVID-19 samples from the United States, Italy and Spain.

Recruitment covered roughly 22 US areas and drew participants whose ages spanned about 18 to 89 years. How the authors handled the data: Estimation of nucleated cell counts relied on the amplification of reference gene primers. Some clones are missing from TCRdb's copy, which holds only in-frame ones; the method was immunoSEQ multiplex PCR. V and J calls and clone size are copied from that table; D and trimming were computed from the DNA. The sample has fewer than 200,000 clones; around 83% are singletons. Germline CDR1 and CDR2: GTSNPN and SVGIG (reference sequence). The CDR3 loop spans 15 amino acids. The V end was cut by 2 bases, the J end by 1 base, with 12 bases between.

The clonotype comes from a woman between 50 and 59 years old in a cohort exposed to, infected with or recovered from COVID-19 (not recorded which). The material sequenced was PBMCs or T cells enriched from blood (not recorded which). This rearrangement joins TRBV30 to TRBJ1-5; TRBD1 might be the D (6 bases). Here the CDR3 DNA reads TGTGCCTGGAGTCCAAGGGGGGGAAGCAATCAGCCCCAGCATTTT. This sequence encodes CAWSPRGGSNQPQHF.